These 31 T cell receptor beta chains originate from one sample sequenced in a study of T cells after yellow fever vaccination. TCRdb re-analysed the 5' RACE reads in MiXCR, keeping a single row per CDR3 protein. The data show some 500,000 distinct CDR3 sequences, less than 15% seen once. The source material was PBMCs, sampled on the day of the yellow fever booster vaccination. These receptors were obtained from a man in his thirties or forties who received the YFV17D yellow fever vaccine.

This chain connects TRBV15 to TRBJ2-1; TRBD2 agrees at 7 bases. Germline CDR1 and CDR2: LNHNV and YYDKDF (reference sequence). The CDR3 runs 15 residues. Losses at the gene ends were 1 base for V and 5 bases for J; bases not matched to a gene: 5. CDR3 residues: CATSRAGTMNNEQFF. CDR3 coding DNA: TGTGCCACCAGCAGAGCCGGGACTATGAACAATGAGCAGTTCTTC. Full variable domain (missing parts from reference TRBV15 and TRBJ2-1): DAMVIQNPRYQVTQFGKPVTLSCSQTLNHNVMYWYQQKSSQAPKLLFHYYDKDFNNEADTPDNFQSRRPNTSFCFLDIRSPGLGDTAMYLCATSRAGTMNNEQFFGPGTRLTVL.

A few counts support this clonotype. The chain carries TRBV9 and TRBJ2-1; D call uncertain. This CDR3 comprises 13 residues. The germline V gene has CDR1 SGDLS and CDR2 YYNGEE. Trimming took 4 bases from V and 5 from J, leaving 10 bases between them. CDR3 bases: TGTGCCAGCAGCCCGGAGACGCACAATGAGCAGTTCTTC. It yields the protein CASSPETHNEQFF.

The sample holds a few counts of this clonotype. The V and J genes are TRBV27 and TRBJ2-7; D is unresolved. The ends were cut back, 0 bases at V and 3 bases at J, with 12 bases in the middle. CDR3 length: 15 residues. Germline assignment: CDR1 MNHEY and CDR2 SMNVEV (reference sequence). This CDR3 reads CASSLSVVPSYEQYF. The CDR3 DNA reads TGTGCCAGCAGTTTATCCGTGGTACCTAGCTACGAGCAGTACTTC.

There are a few counts of this clonotype. This rearrangement joins TRBV5-4 to TRBJ2-1; D is uncertain. The CDR3 runs to 16 residues. From germline, CDR1 is SGHNT and CDR2 YYREEE (reference sequence). V gave up 2 bases and J gave up 0 bases, with 12 bases separating them. In DNA form, the CDR3 reads TGTGCCAGCAGCTTCAGAAGGGATAGCTCCTACAATGAGCAGTTCTTC. This codes for CASSFRRDSSYNEQFF. Full variable domain (rest looked up from reference TRBV5-4 and TRBJ2-1): ETGVTQSPTHLIKTRGQQVTLRCSSQSGHNTVSWYQQALGQGPQFIFQYYREEENGRGNFPPRFSGLQFPNYSSELNVNALELDDSALYLCASSFRRDSSYNEQFFGPGTRLTVL.

J is TRBJ2-7 and V is TRBV6-2 or TRBV6-3; TRBD2 aligns across 11 bases. This CDR3 region has 23 residues. Germline V lookup: CDR1 MNHEY, CDR2 SVGEGT. V shed 4 bases and J 1 base; nucleotides not matched to a gene: 27. CDR3 DNA sequence: TGTGCCAGCAGTTGGACGCAATCCGATACTAGCGGGAGCGGGGGTGTGCGGTCCTACGAGCAGTACTTC. The encoded protein is CASSWTQSDTSGSGGVRSYEQYF.

This clonotype was counted between two and nine times. The chain uses TRBV6-1 and TRBJ2-6; D is undetermined. This CDR3 is built from 14 residues. Trimming stripped 6 bases from V and 0 bases from J, with 6 bases between. Germline assignment: CDR1 MNHNS and CDR2 SASEGT. The CDR3 nucleotides are TGTGCCAGCAGAGAGAGCTCTGGGGCCAACGTCCTGACTTTC. Translating it yields CASRESSGANVLTF.

This clonotype was detected only a few times. The chain recombines TRBV15 with TRBJ2-1; the match to TRBD2 covers 12 bases. CDR3 length equals 16 residues. Trimming removed 5 bases from V and 3 bases from J; junction bases left unmatched: 5. Germline V gene lookup returns CDR1 LNHNV and CDR2 YYDKDF (reference sequence). The CDR3 nucleotides are TGTGCCACCAGCGGGCGGACTAGCGGGGTCTACAATGAGCAGTTCTTC. Translated, it gives CATSGRTSGVYNEQFF.

This clonotype was counted a few times. This chain links TRBV6-2 or TRBV6-3 with TRBJ2-1; D remains ambiguous. This CDR3 spans 12 amino acids. Germline-derived CDR1 and CDR2 are MNHEY and SVGEGT. The germline V and J ends were trimmed by 7 bases and 11 bases, with 15 bases remaining between them. The CDR3 region is CASITQPGKQFF. CDR3 in DNA: TGTGCCAGCATAACCCAGCCGGGCAAGCAGTTCTTC.

V and J are TRBV7-6 and TRBJ2-1, with 11 bases matching TRBD2. This CDR3 is 12 amino acids long. Germline CDR1 is SGHVS and CDR2 is FNYEAQ. V dropped 5 bases and J dropped 15; count of bases not matched to a gene: 6. This chain's CDR3 is CASSDTSGRSFF. For the CDR3, the DNA is TGTGCCAGCAGCGATACTAGCGGGAGATCGTTCTTC.

This clonotype has ten or more counts. The rearrangement uses TRBV12-3 or TRBV12-4 and TRBJ2-7, with D perhaps matching TRBD1 (5 bases). V lost 5 bases and J 3 bases, leaving 8 bases between the germline ends. The CDR3 covers 12 residues. CDR3 DNA sequence: TGTGCCAGCAGTCCCGACAGCTACGAGCAGTACTTC. Protein: CASSPDSYEQYF.

In its sample, this clonotype was seen a few times. The chain uses TRBV30 and TRBJ2-2, with a tentative D call TRBD2 (5 bases). The length of the CDR3 is 18 residues. V was trimmed by 1 base and J by 1 base, leaving 19 bases between them. Germline-derived CDR1 and CDR2 are GTSNPN and SVGIG (reference sequence). The CDR3 protein is CAWSAGKFLYGNTGELFF. The CDR3 DNA reads TGTGCCTGGAGTGCCGGGAAGTTCCTATACGGGAACACCGGGGAGCTGTTTTTT.

This sequence joins TRBV7-2 and TRBJ2-7; D not certain. Between the trimmed V and J ends, which lost 3 bases and 2 bases, there was a span of 11 bases. Germline V gene lookup returns CDR1 SGHTA and CDR2 FQGNSA. The CDR3 runs 14 residues. This CDR3 is CASSLESLTYEQYF. The CDR3 DNA follows: TGTGCCAGCAGCTTGGAGTCACTAACCTACGAGCAGTACTTC.

The chain is built from TRBV11-2 and TRBJ2-3; possibly TRBD2 for D (5 bases). Per the germline V gene, CDR1 is SGHAT and CDR2 is FQNNGV. The CDR3 runs 13 residues. The V end was cut by 5 bases, the J end by 6 bases, with 12 bases between. The DNA of the CDR3 is TGTGCCAGCAGCACCCTAGCACCTGATACGCAGTATTTT. It yields the protein CASSTLAPDTQYF.

This clonotype was detected only a few times. This sequence joins TRBV4-2 and TRBJ2-5; no definite D call. The CDR3 covers 15 residues. Trimming cost V 0 bases and J 5 bases, with 13 bases left between them. Germline loops: CDR1 LGHNA, CDR2 YNFKEQ. For the CDR3, the DNA is TGTGCCAGCAGCCAAGAACCATTCCCTCCTGAGACCCAGTACTTC. It yields the protein CASSQEPFPPETQYF.

This clonotype was counted between two and nine times. The junction differs from germline at one of its ends, possibly a read error. The chain couples TRBV7-9 to TRBJ2-7, with D maybe TRBD1 (6 bases). This CDR3 comprises 14 residues. CDR1 and CDR2 (germline): SEHNR, FQNEAQ (reference sequence). CDR3: CASTLGGTRSEQYF. CDR3 bases: TGTGCCAGCACCTTAGGGGGAACGCGTTCGGAGCAGTACTTC.

This clonotype was detected only a few times. This rearrangement joins TRBV29-1 to TRBJ1-5, with TRBD1 as a possible D gene (5 bases). Germline-derived CDR1 and CDR2 are SQVTM and ANQGSEA. The V and J ends lost 6 bases and 4 bases respectively, with 16 bases between them. This CDR3 comprises 14 residues. The CDR3 DNA follows: TGCAGCGTGCGACCCGGGACTGGTAATCAGCCCCAGCATTTT. Protein product: CSVRPGTGNQPQHF.

This clonotype appeared a few times. The chain couples TRBV19 to TRBJ1-2; D unclear. The V end lost 6 bases, the J end lost 8 bases, and 10 bases lay between the germline ends. The CDR3 consists of 11 residues. Looked up from germline, CDR1 is LNHDA and CDR2 is SQIVND (reference sequence). The CDR3 DNA reads as TGTGCCAGTAGCCTTTACGGGGGCTACACCTTC. Protein: CASSLYGGYTF. Drawing the rest from reference TRBV19 and TRBJ1-2, the complete variable domain is DGGITQSPKYLFRKEGQNVTLSCEQNLNHDAMYWYRQDPGQGLRLIYYSQIVNDFQKGDIAEGYSVSREKKESFPLTVTSAQKNPTAFYLCASSLYGGYTFGSGTRLTVV.

This clonotype was observed a handful of times. The rearrangement uses TRBV20-1 and TRBJ2-3, with D maybe TRBD2 (5 bases). Germline V lookup: CDR1 DFQATT, CDR2 SNEGSKA (reference sequence). This CDR3 is built from 13 residues. Trimming removed 3 bases from V and 2 bases from J, with 9 bases in between. The CDR3 region is CSASREITDTQYF. CDR3 sequence (DNA): TGCAGTGCTAGCCGGGAAATCACAGATACGCAGTATTTT.

This clonotype occurred a few times. The CDR3 bases are TGTGCCAGCAGCTGGGGGGGGCAGGACATTCAGTACTTC. The encoded protein is CASSWGGQDIQYF. This chain uses TRBV7-8 with TRBJ2-4; D perhaps matches TRBD2 (7 bases). The CDR3 is 13 amino acids. CDR1 and CDR2 (germline): SGHVS, FQNEAQ. Trimming stripped 4 bases from V and 8 bases from J, with 12 bases between.

The V and J genes are TRBV6-5 and TRBJ2-7, with TRBD2 matching over 8 bases. This CDR3 region has 17 residues. Germline CDR1 is MNHEY and CDR2 is SVGAGI. V shed 0 bases and J 3 bases; nucleotides not matched to a gene: 10. The CDR3 DNA sequence: TGTGCCAGCAGTTACTCGTCTTTTACTAGCGGACACTACGAGCAGTACTTC. Translation gives CASSYSSFTSGHYEQYF.

In this sample, this clonotype turned up many times. The chain uses TRBV6-2 or TRBV6-3 and TRBJ2-3, with no clear D. V was clipped by 7 bases and J by 6 bases, with 8 bases between them. Germline values: CDR1 MNHEY, CDR2 SVGEGT. The CDR3 covers 11 residues. The DNA for the CDR3 is TGTGCCAGCACCCTGGGGGATACGCAGTATTTT. Protein: CASTLGDTQYF.

The count of this clonotype is one. This chain connects TRBV10-3 to TRBJ2-7; weak D call: TRBD2 (6 bases). V dropped 0 bases and J dropped 4 bases, with 13 bases sitting between them. The CDR3 covers 15 residues. The germline V gene has CDR1 ENHRY and CDR2 SYGVKD. The CDR3: CAISESGGSRYEQYF. The CDR3 nucleotides read TGTGCCATCAGTGAGTCTGGGGGGAGTCGGTACGAGCAGTACTTC.

The genes are TRBV6-5 and TRBJ2-7; no clear D gene. The CDR3 sequence is 15 residues long. From germline, CDR1 is MNHEY and CDR2 SVGAGI. The V end was cut by 5 bases, the J end by 2 bases, with 16 bases between. In nucleotides, the CDR3 is TGTGCCAGCAGTACCTCGATCAGTCTTCCCTACGAGCAGTACTTC. It encodes CASSTSISLPYEQYF.

The gene calls are TRBV6-2 or TRBV6-3 and TRBJ1-1; the D gene is possibly TRBD1 (5 bases). Germline V gene sequence: CDR1 MNHEY, CDR2 SVGEGT. CDR3 size: 14 residues. Between the trimmed V and J ends, which lost 4 bases and 4 bases, there was a span of 13 bases. CDR3 in DNA: TGTGCCAGCAGTTCCATGTCCAGGGTCACTGAAGCTTTCTTT. It yields the protein CASSSMSRVTEAFF.

The chain employs TRBV3-1 and TRBJ1-1; D remains ambiguous. V lost 7 bases and J lost 4, with 10 bases in between. The CDR3 extends over 12 amino acids. Germline values: CDR1 LGHDT, CDR2 YNNKEL (reference sequence). In nucleotides, the CDR3 is TGTGCCAGCACCAGGTGGGGCACTGAAGCTTTCTTT. It encodes CASTRWGTEAFF.

Regarding this clonotype: Germline and junction disagree at one end, which may indicate a read error. The chain joins TRBV6-1 to TRBJ2-1; 15 nucleotides align to TRBD2. The CDR3 spans 19 residues. In germline, CDR1 is MNHNS, CDR2 SASEGT. CDR3 sequence: CASSPTSPGLAGGRIELFF. The CDR3 bases are TGTGCCAGCAGCCCTACCTCCCCAGGACTAGCGGGAGGGCGTATTGAGCTGTTCTTC.

Only one count was recorded for this clonotype. This chain links TRBV7-6 with TRBJ2-3, with 8 bases that match TRBD1. V dropped 4 bases and J dropped 5; count of bases not matched to a gene: 5. The germline V gene encodes CDR1 SGHVS and CDR2 FNYEAQ. The CDR3 is 14 residues long. The CDR3: CASSSGQGQDTQYF. The DNA for the CDR3 is TGTGCCAGCAGCTCCGGACAGGGTCAAGATACGCAGTATTTT.

This clonotype was detected only a few times. The V gene is TRBV5-1, the J gene TRBJ2-2; D not resolved. The CDR3 covers 14 residues. The germline V gene encodes CDR1 SGHRS and CDR2 YFSETQ. The V end lost 0 bases, the J end lost 7 bases, and 10 bases lay between the germline ends. The CDR3 region has the DNA TGCGCCAGCAGCTTGGTGACGCAAGGCGGGGAGCTGTTTTTT. Translating it yields CASSLVTQGGELFF. Based on the CDR3 plus reference TRBV5-1 and TRBJ2-2, the full variable domain is KAGVTQTPRYLIKTRGQQVTLSCSPISGHRSVSWYQQTPGQGLQFLFEYFSETQRNKGNFPGRFSGRQFSNSRSEMNVSTLELGDSALYLCASSLVTQGGELFFGEGSRLTVL.

CDR3 amino acids: CASSYTAGATSGNTIYF. DNA of the CDR3: TGTGCCAGCAGTTACACCGCCGGGGCGACCTCTGGAAACACCATATATTTT. The V and J genes are TRBV6-5 and TRBJ1-3; D possibly corresponds to TRBD1 (5 bases). Germline lookup yields CDR1 MNHEY and CDR2 SVGAGI. V lost 2 bases and J 0 bases, leaving 14 bases between the germline ends. The CDR3 sequence is 17 residues long.

The chain is built from TRBV27 and TRBJ2-1; 7 bases line up with TRBD2. The CDR3 extends over 14 amino acids. From germline, CDR1 is MNHEY and CDR2 SMNVEV (reference sequence). The trim removed 8 bases at V and 1 base at J, leaving 5 bases unmatched. As DNA, the CDR3 is TGTGCCAGCGCGTTTAGCGGGTCCTACAATGAGCAGTTCTTC. It encodes CASAFSGSYNEQFF.

This clonotype showed up just a few times. This chain uses TRBV5-5 with TRBJ2-7; 10 nucleotides line up with TRBD2. Germline V gene data show CDR1 as SGHKS and CDR2 as YYEKEE (reference sequence). Trimming removed 0 bases from V and 4 bases from J; junction bases left unmatched: 7. The CDR3 totals 16 residues. The CDR3 protein is CASSLGPAGGPYEQYF. CDR3 DNA sequence: TGTGCCAGCAGCTTGGGGCCAGCGGGAGGGCCTTACGAGCAGTACTTC.